This entry concerns a single T cell receptor beta chain. No antigen is known for it. The record has no base qualities; no much larger clone is one base away. The CDR3 goes from the cysteine to the phenylalanine over 11 residues. The CDR3 DNA has 33 bases and is translated from base 1. The germline V gene (reference sequence) gives CDR1 as LNHDA and CDR2 as SQIVND. CD8 naive samples were obtained by positive selection for CCR7 among CD45RO-negative cells, yielding a CD45RA+CCR7+ population from which TemRA cells were excluded. The donors were healthy, HIV-negative adults who had no recently reported acute infections or vaccinations. Every donor was a Caucasian adult residing in Nashville, Tennessee, USA. Blood was obtained by leukapheresis, after which PBMCs were separated by Ficoll-Histopaque density gradient centrifugation and cryopreserved in liquid nitrogen vapor phase. Analytical flow cytometry was used to check the purity and quantity of every magnetically sorted T cell population. Genomic DNA was isolated from every sorted fraction and measured by UV absorbance on a Nanodrop 2000c.

The data are from a study of shared clonotypes between healthy human individuals (dated by TCRdb to about 2020). In the study overall: The cohort comprised two women and a few men aged 18 to 49 years. For each donor, CD4 naive and CD4 memory were each run on three plates, CD8 naive on two plates, and CD8 memory on one plate. To estimate repertoire size and how much clonotype sharing occurs between individuals, the study deeply sequenced the blood TCR repertoires of several healthy adults. To increase sequencing depth and limit assay-specific biases, TCR repertoire library preparation and sequencing were carried out by different laboratories using diverse techniques. Between about 0.8 and 9 billion PBMCs per donor were obtained by leukapheresis. Broader findings and caveats from the paper: Because the study included a small number of donors, the genetic and exposure-history diversity represented was limited. Incomplete sequencing was indicated by rarefaction of sorted-subset datasets, despite the large sequencing depth. Approximately 4.8% of naive CD4, 3% to 3.5% of naive CD8, approximately 2% of memory CD4, and approximately 0.4% of memory CD8 clonotypes were shared across several donors. Sampling was limited to blood, and TCR repertoires in tissue likely differ from TCR repertoires in blood. Based on pairwise subsampling, the degree of clonotype sharing among donors was expected to be affected by sequencing depth. Compared with non-shared clonotypes, the clonotypes found in all four sorted-subset donors had higher generation probabilities. Larger estimated clonotype richness was generally found for naive subsets than for memory subsets.

Using the deep immunoSEQ assay, TCR CDR3 regions were amplified from genomic DNA by multiplex PCR. Extracted genomic DNA from each cell subset was spread evenly across all wells of several immunoSEQ 96-well plates, with each plate serving as a replicate. Each replicate PCR for sorted subsets received 200 ng genomic DNA, equal to some 32,000 T cell genomes. Purified libraries were measured with a Qubit 3.0 fluorometer, size-checked on a Bioanalyzer 2100, and measured again with the KAPA Library Quantification kit. Every immunoSEQ 96-well plate was sequenced on a separate single-read 150-cycle Illumina NextSeq 550 flow cell. For the original study's pipeline: Because the immunoSEQ output held only junctional sequences and lacked quality scores, the filtering could not match the filtering applied to full-length reads. To assign V/J genes and CDR3, sequences were annotated using PyIR, a Python wrapper for IgBLAST v1.9, with IMGT germline references. Any read was removed if the V/J assignment was weak (E-value above 1e-6), the CDR3 was missing, or the read contained stop codons, out-of-frame junctions, or ambiguous translated residues. V3J clonotypes were defined as sequences sharing an identical inferred V gene, J gene, and CDR3 amino acid sequence. To compute the percentage overlap between repertoires, the number of shared unique clonotypes was divided by the size of the smaller repertoire. Richness of each repertoire was evaluated using RTK rarefaction, the Chao1 estimator, and Recon v2.1 estimates of unobserved clonotypes. OLGA was used to compute generation probabilities for all TCRbeta clonotypes that the gDNA method yielded from a handful of donors. TCRdb took this table from immuneACCESS and kept in-frame rearrangements with V and J called. Such tables lack part of the clones; where checked against another copy, unresolved V genes explain under half of the gap, and the rest is unexplained. V and J calls plus clone size are reproduced from that table; the DNA served to infer D and trimming. The sample records 550,000 to 650,000 clones, roughly 95% of which are singletons. The ten largest account for roughly 0.1% of the sample.

Material for sequencing was naive CD8+ T cells sorted from blood. In light of the paper, this sample's cell subset or site label describes: CD45RA+CCR7+. The TCR was taken from a woman aged 25-40 years in good health. This receptor chain uses TRBV19 and TRBJ2-5, with the D gene call left open. The end of the DNA aligns better with TRBJ2-7, so the J call may be wrong. The DNA sequence reads TGTGCCAGTAGTATAGCAGGCGAGCAGTACTTC. This codes for CASSIAGEQYF.